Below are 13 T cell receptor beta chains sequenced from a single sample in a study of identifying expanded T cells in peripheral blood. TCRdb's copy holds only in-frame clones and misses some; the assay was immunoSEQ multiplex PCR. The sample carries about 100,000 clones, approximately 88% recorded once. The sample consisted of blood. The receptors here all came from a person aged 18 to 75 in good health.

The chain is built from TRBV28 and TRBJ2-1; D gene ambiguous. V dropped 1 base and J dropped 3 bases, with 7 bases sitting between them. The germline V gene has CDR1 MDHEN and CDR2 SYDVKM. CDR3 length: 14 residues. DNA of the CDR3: TGTGCCAGCAGTTTATCCCAGGACTACAATGAGCAGTTCTTC. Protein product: CASSLSQDYNEQFF.

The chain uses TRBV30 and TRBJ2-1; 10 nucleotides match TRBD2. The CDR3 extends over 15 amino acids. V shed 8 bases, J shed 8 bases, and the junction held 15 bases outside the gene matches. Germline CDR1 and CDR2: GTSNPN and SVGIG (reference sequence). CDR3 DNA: TGTGCCCGTGGTCAATTGAGCGGGAGGGCTGATGAGCAGTTCTTC. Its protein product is CARGQLSGRADEQFF.

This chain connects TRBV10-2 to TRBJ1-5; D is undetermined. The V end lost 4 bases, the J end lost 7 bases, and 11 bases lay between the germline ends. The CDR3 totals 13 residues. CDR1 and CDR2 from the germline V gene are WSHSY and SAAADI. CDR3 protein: CASSGASGQPQHF. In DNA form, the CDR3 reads TGCGCCAGCAGTGGTGCGAGCGGACAGCCCCAGCATTTT.

Here the CDR3 reads CASSNARGTWNTEAFF. In DNA, the CDR3 is TGTGCCAGCAGTAACGCACGGGGAACCTGGAACACTGAAGCTTTCTTT. This sequence joins TRBV28 and TRBJ1-1; the D is unclear. The germline V gene has CDR1 MDHEN and CDR2 SYDVKM. CDR3 length: 16 amino acids. Deletions cut 5 bases from V and 1 base from J, with 17 bases between.

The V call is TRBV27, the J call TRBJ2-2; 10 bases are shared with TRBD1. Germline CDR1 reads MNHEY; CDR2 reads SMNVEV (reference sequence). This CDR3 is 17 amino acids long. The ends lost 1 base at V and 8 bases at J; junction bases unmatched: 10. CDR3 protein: CASSLWTETGGSGELFF. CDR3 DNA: TGTGCCAGCAGTTTATGGACCGAGACAGGGGGCTCTGGGGAGCTGTTTTTT.

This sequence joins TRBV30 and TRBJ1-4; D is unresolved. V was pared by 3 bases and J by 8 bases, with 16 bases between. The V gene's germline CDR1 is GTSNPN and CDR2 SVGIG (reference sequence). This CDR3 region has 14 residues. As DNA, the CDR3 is TGTGCCTGGAGGTCGGCATCCATTGTGGAAAAACTGTTTTTT. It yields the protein CAWRSASIVEKLFF. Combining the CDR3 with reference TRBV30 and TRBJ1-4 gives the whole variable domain SQTIHQWPATLVQPVGSPLSLECTVEGTSNPNLYWYRQAAGRGLQLLFYSVGIGQISSEVPQNLSASRPQDRQFILSSKKLLLSDSGFYLCAWRSASIVEKLFFGSGTQLSVL.

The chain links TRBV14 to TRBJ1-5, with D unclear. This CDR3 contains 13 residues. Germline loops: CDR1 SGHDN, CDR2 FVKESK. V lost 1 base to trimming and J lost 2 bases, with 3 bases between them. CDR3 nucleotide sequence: TGTGCCAGCAGCCAAGGCGGCAATCAGCCCCAGCATTTT. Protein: CASSQGGNQPQHF. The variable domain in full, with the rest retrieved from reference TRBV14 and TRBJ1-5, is EAGVTQFPSHSVIEKGQTVTLRCDPISGHDNLYWYRRVMGKEIKFLLHFVKESKQDESGMPNNRFLAERTGGTYSTLKVQPAELEDSGVYFCASSQGGNQPQHFGDGTRLSIL.

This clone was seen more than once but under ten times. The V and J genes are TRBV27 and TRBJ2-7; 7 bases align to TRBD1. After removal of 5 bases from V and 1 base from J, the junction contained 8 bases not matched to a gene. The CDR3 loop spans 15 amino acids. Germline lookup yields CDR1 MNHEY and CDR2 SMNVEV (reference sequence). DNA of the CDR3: TGTGCCAGCAGTGTTACAGGGGAAGAGTCCTACGAGCAGTACTTC. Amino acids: CASSVTGEESYEQYF.

Written as DNA, the CDR3 is TGTGCCAGCATCGTCTGGGACAGCGCCTACGAGCAGTACTTC. Its translation: CASIVWDSAYEQYF. This sequence joins TRBV5-8 and TRBJ2-7; 7 bases line up with TRBD1. CDR1 is SGHTS and CDR2 is YDEGEE in the germline V gene. This CDR3 region has 14 residues. V gave up 6 bases and J gave up 2 bases; unmatched junction bases: 8.

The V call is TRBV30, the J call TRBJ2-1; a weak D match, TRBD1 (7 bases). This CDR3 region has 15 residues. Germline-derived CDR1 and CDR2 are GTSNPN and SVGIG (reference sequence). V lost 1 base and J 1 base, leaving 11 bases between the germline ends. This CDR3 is CAWSDQGGSYNEQFF. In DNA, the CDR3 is TGTGCCTGGAGTGATCAGGGGGGTTCCTACAATGAGCAGTTCTTC.

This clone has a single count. In DNA, the CDR3 is TGTGCCAGCAGCTTAGGTAGCGGGGGGCTGGGAGATACGCAGTATTTT. This codes for CASSLGSGGLGDTQYF. The chain has TRBV7-3 and TRBJ2-3, with TRBD2 identical over 10 bases. J was trimmed by 5 bases and V by 2 bases; bases with no gene match: 7. The CDR3 sequence is 16 residues long. Germline V gene data show CDR1 as SGHTA and CDR2 as FQGTGA.

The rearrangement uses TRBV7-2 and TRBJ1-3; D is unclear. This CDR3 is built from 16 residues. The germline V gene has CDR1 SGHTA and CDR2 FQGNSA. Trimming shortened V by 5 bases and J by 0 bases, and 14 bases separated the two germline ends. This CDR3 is CASSPRPRDSGNTIYF. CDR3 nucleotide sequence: TGTGCCAGCAGCCCTAGACCTAGAGACTCTGGAAACACCATATATTTT.

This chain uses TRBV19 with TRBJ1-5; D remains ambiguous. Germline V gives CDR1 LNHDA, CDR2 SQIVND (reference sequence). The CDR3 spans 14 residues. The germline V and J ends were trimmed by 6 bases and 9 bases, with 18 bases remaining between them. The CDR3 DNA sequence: TGTGCCAGTAGCCCCGGGGTCGATGAACGGCCCCAGCATTTT. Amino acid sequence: CASSPGVDERPQHF.